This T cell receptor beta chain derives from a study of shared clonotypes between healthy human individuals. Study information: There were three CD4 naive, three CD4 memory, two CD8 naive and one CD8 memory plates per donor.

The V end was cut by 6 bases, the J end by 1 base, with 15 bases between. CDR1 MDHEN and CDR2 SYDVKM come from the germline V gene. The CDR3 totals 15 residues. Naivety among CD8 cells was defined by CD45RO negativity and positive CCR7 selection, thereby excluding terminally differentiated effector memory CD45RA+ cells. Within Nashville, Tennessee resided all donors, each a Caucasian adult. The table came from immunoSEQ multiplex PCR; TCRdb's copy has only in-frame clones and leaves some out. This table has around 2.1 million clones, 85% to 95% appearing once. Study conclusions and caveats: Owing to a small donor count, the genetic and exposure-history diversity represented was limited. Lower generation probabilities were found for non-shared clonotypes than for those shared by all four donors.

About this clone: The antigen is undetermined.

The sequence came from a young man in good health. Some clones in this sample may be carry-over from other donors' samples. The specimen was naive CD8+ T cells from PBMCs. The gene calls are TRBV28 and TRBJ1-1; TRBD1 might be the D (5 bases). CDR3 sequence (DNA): TGTGCCAGCAGCCTAGGCGGGACGGCGAACACTGAAGCTTTCTTT. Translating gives CASSLGGTANTEAFF. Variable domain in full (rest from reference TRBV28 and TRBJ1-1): DVKVTQSSRYLVKRTGEKVFLECVQDMDHENMFWYRQDPGLGLRLIYFSYDVKMKEKGDIPEGYSVSREKKERFSLILESASTNQTSMYLCASSLGGTANTEAFFGQGTRLTVV.